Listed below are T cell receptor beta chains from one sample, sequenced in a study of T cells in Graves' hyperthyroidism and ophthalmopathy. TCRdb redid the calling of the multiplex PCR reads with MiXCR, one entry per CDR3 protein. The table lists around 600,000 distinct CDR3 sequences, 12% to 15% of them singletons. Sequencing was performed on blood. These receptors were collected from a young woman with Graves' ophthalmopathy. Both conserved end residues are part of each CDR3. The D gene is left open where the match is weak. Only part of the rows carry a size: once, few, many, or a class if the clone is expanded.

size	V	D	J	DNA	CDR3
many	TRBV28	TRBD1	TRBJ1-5	TGTGCCAGCAGCTCTGACAGGGTAAGGCATCAGCCCCAGCATTTT	CASSSDRVRHQPQHF
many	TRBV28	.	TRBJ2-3	TGTGCCAGCAGGGGAGTACTGTACACAGATACGCAGTATTTT	CASRGVLYTDTQYF
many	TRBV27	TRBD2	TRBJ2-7	TGTGCCAGCAGTCTTAGCGGGAGACCTATCCACGAGCAGTACTTC	CASSLSGRPIHEQYF
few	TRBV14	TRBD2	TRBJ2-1	TGTGCCAGCAGCCGGGGGCGGGAGGGGCTGAGAAATGAGCAGTTCTTC	CASSRGREGLRNEQFF
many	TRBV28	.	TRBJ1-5	TGTGCCAGCACACAACAGGTGGAGCCCCAGCATTTT	CASTQQVEPQHF
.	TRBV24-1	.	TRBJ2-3	TGTGCCACCCGCAGAGGGCAGAGCACAGATACGCAGTATTTT	CATRRGQSTDTQYF
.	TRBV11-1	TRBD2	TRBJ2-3	TGTGCCAGCAGCCTGTTCGGCGGGAGGGCCCTGGCAGATACGCAGTATTTT	CASSLFGGRALADTQYF
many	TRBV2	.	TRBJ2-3	TGTGCCAGCAGGGGTGCGGAAGGAGATTGGGCAGATACGCAGTATTTT	CASRGAEGDWADTQYF
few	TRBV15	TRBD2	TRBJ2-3	TGTGCCACCAGCAGATTAGCGGGAGGGCCTCCAGATACGCAGTATTTT	CATSRLAGGPPDTQYF
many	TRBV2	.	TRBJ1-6	TGTGCCAGCAGTGAATTGGAGCGGAATTCACCCCTCCACTTT	CASSELERNSPLHF
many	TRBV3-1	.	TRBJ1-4	TGTGCCAGCAGCCAAGATACGGTCGGAACTAATGAAAAACTGTTTTTT	CASSQDTVGTNEKLFF
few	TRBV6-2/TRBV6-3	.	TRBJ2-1	TGTGCCAGCAAAGCGGGCTCCTACAATGAGCAGTTCTTC	CASKAGSYNEQFF
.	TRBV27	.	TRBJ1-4	TGTGCCAGCAGTTTAGCAGTTGCTAATGAAAAACTGTTTTTT	CASSLAVANEKLFF
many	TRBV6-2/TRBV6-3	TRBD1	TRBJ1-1	TGTGCCAGCAGTATCAGGACAGGGAACACTGAAGCTTTCTTT	CASSIRTGNTEAFF
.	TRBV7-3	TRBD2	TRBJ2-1	TGTGCCAGCAGCTTGTCCCACGGGACTAGCGGGAGGTATGAGCAGTTCTTC	CASSLSHGTSGRYEQFF
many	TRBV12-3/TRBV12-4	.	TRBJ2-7	TGTGCCAGCGGCAAAGGCTCCTACGAGCAGTACTTC	CASGKGSYEQYF
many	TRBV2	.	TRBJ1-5	TGTGCCAGCAGCCAACCTAAGACTTCCTATAGCAATCAGCCCCAGCATTTT	CASSQPKTSYSNQPQHF
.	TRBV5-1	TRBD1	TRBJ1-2	TGCGTCAGCAGCTTGGAGGGACAGTTAGACTATGGCTACACCTTC	CVSSLEGQLDYGYTF
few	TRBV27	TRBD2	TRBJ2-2	TGTGCCAGCAGTAAATTAGCGGGAGGGAAAGCCGGGGAGCTGTTTTTT	CASSKLAGGKAGELFF
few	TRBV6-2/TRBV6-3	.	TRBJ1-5	TGTGCCAGCAGCTCCTCCGGGGGGGCCCTGAATCAGCCCCAGCATTTT	CASSSSGGALNQPQHF
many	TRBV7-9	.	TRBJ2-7	TGTGCCAGCAGCCCCCTAGTGAGTGTGAACGAGCAGTACTTC	CASSPLVSVNEQYF
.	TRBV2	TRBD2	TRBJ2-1	TGTGCCAGCACGGGAGCGGGAGGGCTTGATGAGCAGTTCTTC	CASTGAGGLDEQFF
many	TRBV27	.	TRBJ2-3	TGTGCCAGCAGTTTATCACTCGGGTATAGCGATACGCAGTATTTT	CASSLSLGYSDTQYF
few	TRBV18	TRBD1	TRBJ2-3	TGTGCCAGCTCACCGGGACAGGCCGGGGCAGATACGCAGTATTTT	CASSPGQAGADTQYF
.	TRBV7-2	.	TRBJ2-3	TGTGCCAGCAGCCCGGGTGGGCTAGCGCTCACAGATACGCAGTATTTT	CASSPGGLALTDTQYF
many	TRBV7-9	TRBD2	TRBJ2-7	TGTGCCAGCAGCTCCCGTGGCGGACTAGCGGACTACGAGCAGTACTTC	CASSSRGGLADYEQYF
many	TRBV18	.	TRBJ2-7	TGTGCCAGCTCACTAGACCTTACCGGCGAGCAGTACTTC	CASSLDLTGEQYF